Shown below are 20 T cell receptor beta chains from a single sample sequenced in a study of T cell repertoires in cytomegalovirus infection. TCRdb independently ran MiXCR on the reads; one entry per CDR3 protein. This sample has 150,000 to 200,000 distinct CDR3 sequences, with 25% to 30% found just once. The material sequenced was PBMCs. These receptors all stem from a human donor in good health (CMV status not recorded). Some clones in this sample may be carry-over from other donors' samples.

This clonotype was observed many times. The chain couples TRBV28 to TRBJ1-1, with a tentative D call TRBD1 (6 bases). The CDR3 is made up of 14 amino acids. CDR1 and CDR2 (germline): MDHEN, SYDVKM. V lost 7 bases to trimming and J lost 1 base, with 13 bases between them. DNA for the CDR3: TGTGCCAGCACCCCCGGACAGCGGAACACTGAAGCTTTCTTT. Amino acids: CASTPGQRNTEAFF.

The genes are TRBV29-1 and TRBJ2-1; D not certain. Trimming stripped 3 bases from V and 7 bases from J, with 10 bases between. CDR3 length: 12 residues. CDR1 SQVTM and CDR2 ANQGSEA come from the germline V gene. The CDR3 is CSVEAARNEQFF. In nucleotides, the CDR3 is TGCAGCGTTGAGGCCGCGAGGAATGAGCAGTTCTTC.

This chain uses TRBV29-1 with TRBJ2-1; maybe TRBD1 (5 bases). CDR1 and CDR2 (germline): SQVTM, ANQGSEA. The CDR3 spans 12 residues. Trimming shortened V by 7 bases and J by 7 bases, and 14 bases separated the two germline ends. CDR3 amino acids: CSAEKGLNEQFF. The CDR3 DNA reads TGCAGCGCAGAGAAGGGGCTGAATGAGCAGTTCTTC.

This clonotype was seen repeatedly, ten times or more. The chain employs TRBV10-1 and TRBJ1-5, with D possibly TRBD1 on 6 matching bases. Per germline, CDR1 WNHNN and CDR2 SYGVQD (reference sequence). V dropped 2 bases and J dropped 7 bases, with 9 bases sitting between them. The CDR3 runs to 13 residues. CDR3 DNA sequence: TGCGCCAGCAGTGAGGGGACATCCCAGCCCCAGCATTTT. Translated, it gives CASSEGTSQPQHF.

The chain has TRBV12-3 or TRBV12-4 and TRBJ1-6, with 7 bases aligning to TRBD1. Germline trimming cut 6 bases from V and 6 bases from J; bases unmatched to any gene: 5. The CDR3 is 14 amino acids. The CDR3 region is CASRLGTVNSPLHF. The CDR3 region has the DNA TGTGCCAGCAGGCTTGGGACAGTTAATTCACCCCTCCACTTT.

This clonotype has a handful of counts. The chain joins TRBV29-1 to TRBJ1-1; maybe TRBD1 (5 bases). The length of the CDR3 is 11 residues. Looked up from germline, CDR1 is SQVTM and CDR2 is ANQGSEA. Trimming removed 7 bases from V and 5 bases from J, with 11 bases in between. CDR3 in amino acids: CSGTGGTEAFF. CDR3 in DNA: TGCAGCGGGACCGGGGGGACTGAAGCTTTCTTT.

In this sample, this clonotype turned up a few times. The chain has TRBV6-6 and TRBJ1-1; D is undetermined. The CDR3 extends over 14 amino acids. CDR1 is MNHNY and CDR2 is SVGAGI in the germline V gene (reference sequence). The V gene lost 2 bases and the J gene lost 5 bases, with 12 bases spanning the gap. The CDR3 reads CASSYLGMGTEAFF. The CDR3 nucleotides read TGTGCCAGCAGTTACCTGGGTATGGGGACTGAAGCTTTCTTT.

The chain joins TRBV15 to TRBJ2-7; maybe TRBD2 (5 bases). V lost 2 bases, J lost 5 bases, and 10 bases lay in between. CDR1 LNHNV and CDR2 YYDKDF come from the germline V gene (reference sequence). CDR3 length equals 13 residues. CDR3 sequence reads: CATSRSDYHEQYF. The CDR3 region has the DNA TGTGCCACCAGCAGATCCGACTACCACGAGCAGTACTTC.

V and J are TRBV15 and TRBJ1-5, with D possibly being TRBD1 (5 bases). This CDR3 contains 16 residues. Germline V gene data show CDR1 as LNHNV and CDR2 as YYDKDF (reference sequence). Trimming stripped 3 bases from V and 0 bases from J, with 12 bases between. The CDR3 here is CATSSAGPLSNQPQHF. In DNA, the CDR3 is TGTGCCACCAGCAGTGCGGGACCGCTTAGCAATCAGCCCCAGCATTTT.

This clonotype was counted a few times. The chain combines TRBV12-5 with TRBJ1-2, with 10 bases aligning to TRBD1. The CDR3 is 15 amino acids. Trimming at V came to 6 bases and at J to 8 bases, leaving 12 bases not matched to a gene. Per the germline V gene, CDR1 is LGHNT and CDR2 is FRNRAP. The CDR3 protein is CASGPSTGGASGYTF. CDR3 sequence (DNA): TGTGCTAGTGGCCCTTCGACAGGGGGCGCGTCCGGCTACACCTTC.

This clonotype was found a few times. The J gene is TRBJ1-5, the V gene TRBV6-5, with D possibly matching TRBD1 (6 bases). The CDR3 contains 15 residues. V lost 8 bases and J lost 0, with 14 bases in between. The germline V gene has CDR1 MNHEY and CDR2 SVGAGI. The CDR3 nucleotides are TGTGCCAGCGGCGAACAGGGCAATAGCAATCAGCCCCAGCATTTT. It codes for CASGEQGNSNQPQHF.

This clonotype was counted only a few times. V gene TRBV11-2 combines with J gene TRBJ1-1; possible D gene TRBD1, 5 bases. CDR3 length equals 13 residues. The germline CDR1 and CDR2 sequences are SGHAT and FQNNGV. The ends were cut back, 5 bases at V and 4 bases at J, with 11 bases in the middle. The CDR3 DNA reads TGTGCCAGCAGCCCCCGACAGACCACTGAAGCTTTCTTT. Residues: CASSPRQTTEAFF.

This clonotype has just a few counts. The chain links TRBV7-2 to TRBJ2-5, with 10 bases fitting TRBD1. The CDR3 covers 16 residues. With V trimmed by 6 bases and J by 6 bases, 13 bases remained unmatched. From germline, CDR1 is SGHTA and CDR2 FQGNSA. The CDR3 region is CASSLPLGQGRKTQYF. CDR3 DNA: TGTGCCAGCAGTTTGCCCCTGGGACAGGGGAGGAAGACCCAGTACTTC.

This clonotype was recorded a few times. The chain is built from TRBV7-2 and TRBJ2-2; 13 bases fit TRBD2. Germline V gene sequence: CDR1 SGHTA, CDR2 FQGNSA. The CDR3 sequence is 19 residues long. V trimming: 5 bases; J trimming: 1 base; junction bases outside the gene matches: 10. The CDR3 loop reads CASSARLAGGLLNTGELFF. In DNA form, the CDR3 reads TGTGCCAGCAGCGCCCGACTAGCGGGGGGACTCTTGAACACCGGGGAGCTGTTTTTT.

This clonotype has a count of ten or more. The chain recombines TRBV7-2 with TRBJ2-5; 9 bases agree with TRBD2. The V gene's germline CDR1 is SGHTA and CDR2 FQGNSA. After removal of 1 base from V and 5 bases from J, the junction contained 5 bases not matched to a gene. The CDR3 is 15 residues long. The DNA of the CDR3 is TGTGCCAGCAGCTTAGAGCGGGGGGCGGGTGAGACCCAGTACTTC. It is translated as CASSLERGAGETQYF. The full variable domain, its missing parts supplied by reference TRBV7-2 and TRBJ2-5, is GAGVSQSPSNKVTEKGKDVELRCDPISGHTALYWYRQSLGQGLEFLIYFQGNSAPDKSGLPSDRFSAERTGGSVSTLTIQRTQQEDSAVYLCASSLERGAGETQYFGPGTRLLVL.

This sequence joins TRBV6-1 and TRBJ2-5; TRBD1 matches 12 bases. This CDR3 spans 16 amino acids. Trimming removed 5 bases from V and 6 bases from J; junction bases left unmatched: 10. The germline V gene encodes CDR1 MNHNS and CDR2 SASEGT. The CDR3 region has the DNA TGTGCCAGCAGTAACGGGGGACAGGGGGCGGGGAAGACCCAGTACTTC. This encodes CASSNGGQGAGKTQYF.

This clonotype occurred a few times. The chain joins TRBV14 to TRBJ1-6; the D gene is possibly TRBD1 (5 bases). This CDR3 region has 15 residues. Trimming cost V 0 bases and J 6 bases, with 9 bases left between them. Germline V lookup: CDR1 SGHDN, CDR2 FVKESK. The CDR3 DNA reads TGTGCCAGCAGCCAAGATGGGGGATCTAATTCACCCCTCCACTTT. Its translation: CASSQDGGSNSPLHF.

The chain uses TRBV7-2 and TRBJ1-2; D is perhaps TRBD1 (6 bases). Trimming cost V 3 bases and J 4 bases, with 12 bases left between them. The germline gives CDR1 SGHTA, CDR2 FQGNSA. The CDR3 consists of 14 residues. The CDR3 reads CASSFRDTRYGYTF. Here the CDR3 DNA reads TGTGCCAGCAGCTTTCGGGACACCCGCTATGGCTACACCTTC.

This clonotype was detected only a few times. The rearrangement joins TRBV2 to TRBJ2-1; 10 positions match TRBD2. The ends lost 5 bases at V and 7 bases at J; junction bases unmatched: 14. Per germline, CDR1 SNHLY and CDR2 FYNNEI. The CDR3 is made up of 17 amino acids. The CDR3 loop reads CASSMSLAGFRGNEQFF. The CDR3 DNA reads as TGTGCCAGCAGTATGTCACTAGCGGGGTTCAGGGGGAATGAGCAGTTCTTC.

J is TRBJ2-5 and V is TRBV20-1; 9 nucleotides match TRBD1. This CDR3 has 13 residues. Germline V gives CDR1 DFQATT, CDR2 SNEGSKA (reference sequence). J was trimmed by 5 bases and V by 4 bases; bases with no gene match: 5. CDR3 coding DNA: TGCAGTGCTATTTACAGGGGGCGGGAGACCCAGTACTTC. Amino acid sequence: CSAIYRGRETQYF.